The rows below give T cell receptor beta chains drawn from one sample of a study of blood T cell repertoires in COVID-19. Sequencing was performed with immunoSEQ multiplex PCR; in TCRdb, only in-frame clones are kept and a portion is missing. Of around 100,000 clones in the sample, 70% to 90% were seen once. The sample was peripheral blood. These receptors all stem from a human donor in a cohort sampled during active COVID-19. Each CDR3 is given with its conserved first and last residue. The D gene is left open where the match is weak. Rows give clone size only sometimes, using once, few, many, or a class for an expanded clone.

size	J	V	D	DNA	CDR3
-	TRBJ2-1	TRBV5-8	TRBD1	TGTGCCAGCAGCTTGGGGACAGGGGTGGAGATTGAGCAGTTCTTC	CASSLGTGVEIEQFF
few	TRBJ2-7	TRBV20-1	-	TGCAGTGCTACTGACCGGACAGTTTACGAGCAGTACTTC	CSATDRTVYEQYF
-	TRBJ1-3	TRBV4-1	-	TGCGCCAGCAGCCAACCGCCACGGTCGAACACCATATATTTT	CASSQPPRSNTIYF
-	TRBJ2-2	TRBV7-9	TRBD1	TGTGCCAGCAGCGTCAGGGGGCAAACCGGGGAGCTGTTTTTT	CASSVRGQTGELFF
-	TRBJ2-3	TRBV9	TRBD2	TGTGCCAGCAGCGTTCCTCCGGGACTAGCGGGGCCTGAAAGCACAGATACGCAGTATTTT	CASSVPPGLAGPESTDTQYF
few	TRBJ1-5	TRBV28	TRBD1	TGTGCCAGCAGCCCGGCCCCGACAGGGGATAGCAATCAGCCCCAGCATTTT	CASSPAPTGDSNQPQHF
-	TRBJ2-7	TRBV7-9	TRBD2	TGTGCCAGCAGCTTCGCGGGGGAGAGCTCCTACGAGCAGTACTTC	CASSFAGESSYEQYF
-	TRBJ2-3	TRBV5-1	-	TGCGCCAGCAGCTTACAGGGTTCTCAGGCAGATACGCAGTATTTT	CASSLQGSQADTQYF
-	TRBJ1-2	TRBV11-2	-	TGTGCCAGCACCCCGGGAGGAGGCGGGGGATCCGGCTACACCTTC	CASTPGGGGGSGYTF
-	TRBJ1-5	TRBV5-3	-	TGTGCCAGAAGCTTCAAAGGCCGGGTCAATCAGCCCCAGCATTTT	CARSFKGRVNQPQHF
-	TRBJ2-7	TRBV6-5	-	TGTGCCAGCAGTTACTCGCCCGGGAGCGAGCAGTACTTC	CASSYSPGSEQYF
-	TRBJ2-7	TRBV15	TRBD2	TGTGCCACCAGCACCGGACTAGCGGCCTACGAGCAGTACTTC	CATSTGLAAYEQYF
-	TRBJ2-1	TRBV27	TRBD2	TGTGCCAGCAGTTTCCTAGCGGGAGGTTATTCGAATGAGCAGTTCTTC	CASSFLAGGYSNEQFF
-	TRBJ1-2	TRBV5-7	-	TGTGCCAGCAGCCGACAGGTCCCTACGGTTCTTCGCTCGGGCTACACCTTC	CASSRQVPTVLRSGYTF
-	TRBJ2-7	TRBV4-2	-	TGTGCCAGCAGCCAGCGCATGAACGAGCAGTACTTC	CASSQRMNEQYF
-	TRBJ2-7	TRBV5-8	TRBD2	TGTGCCAGCAGCGGACGTGGAGCGGGATCCTACGAGCAGTACTTC	CASSGRGAGSYEQYF
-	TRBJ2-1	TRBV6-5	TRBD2	TGTGCCAGCAGGGGGGGGACCTACAATGAGCAGTTCTTC	CASRGGTYNEQFF
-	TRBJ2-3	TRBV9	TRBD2	TGTGCCAGCAGCCCCAGAGGCGGGGAGGGAGATACGCAGTATTTT	CASSPRGGEGDTQYF
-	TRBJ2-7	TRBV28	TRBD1	TGTGCCAGCAGGGTAGGGACAGGCATTGTCGAGCAGTACTTC	CASRVGTGIVEQYF
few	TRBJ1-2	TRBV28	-	TGTGCCAGCAGGTCGACAGGCGACTATGGCTACACCTTC	CASRSTGDYGYTF
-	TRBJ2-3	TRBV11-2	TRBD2	TGTGCCAGCAGCCCCGGGCTAGCGGCGAGAGGCACAGATACGCAGTATTTT	CASSPGLAARGTDTQYF
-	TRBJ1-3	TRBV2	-	TGTGCCACCACCGGGGGGGCAGGCGGAAACACCATATATTTT	CATTGGAGGNTIYF
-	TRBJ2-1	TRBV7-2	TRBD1	TGTGCCAGCAGCTGGGACAGGGGGCGTAGTGAGCAGTTCTTC	CASSWDRGRSEQFF
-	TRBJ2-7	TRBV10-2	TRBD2	TGCGCCAGCAGTGAGTCGACAGGGCTAGCGGGAGGAGAGCAGTACTTC	CASSESTGLAGGEQYF
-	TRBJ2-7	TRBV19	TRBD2	TGTGCCCCTTTCGGGACCAGCGGGAGGGCCAGGGGGTACGAGCAGTACTTC	CAPFGTSGRARGYEQYF
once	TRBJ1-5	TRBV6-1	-	TGTGCCAGCAGTGAAACAGGCTATAGCAATCAGCCCCAGCATTTT	CASSETGYSNQPQHF
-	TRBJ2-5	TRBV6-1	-	TGTGCCAGCAGTGAAGTCGGAGGGCCCAGTATTGGGACCCAGTACTTC	CASSEVGGPSIGTQYF
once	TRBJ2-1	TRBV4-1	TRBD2	TGCGCCAGCAGCCACCGGACTAGCGGGAGTGACAATGAGCAGTTCTTC	CASSHRTSGSDNEQFF
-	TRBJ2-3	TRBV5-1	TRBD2	TGCGCCAGCAGCTACGGGGGTGGGAGGGCCTCCCCAGATACGCAGTATTTT	CASSYGGGRASPDTQYF
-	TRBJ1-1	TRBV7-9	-	TGTGCCAGCAGCTTCTCGCATCGGGAGACTGAAGCTTTCTTT	CASSFSHRETEAFF
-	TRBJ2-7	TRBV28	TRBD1	TGTGCCAGCAATTCGGACAGGGTCGACGAGCAGTACTTC	CASNSDRVDEQYF
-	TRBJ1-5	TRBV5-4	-	TGTGCCAGCAGCCCCGGGGGAGGGCGCGGTCAGCCCCAGCATTTT	CASSPGGGRGQPQHF
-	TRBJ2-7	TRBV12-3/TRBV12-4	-	TGTGCCAGCAGCCCCGCGGTCTCCTACGAGCAGTACTTC	CASSPAVSYEQYF